Listed here are 25 T cell receptor beta chains from one sample, sequenced in a study of T cell responses to AZD1222 COVID-19 vaccine. Clones were read by immunoSEQ multiplex PCR, and TCRdb kept only the in-frame ones, dropping some. The table shows fewer than 200,000 clones, with 75% to 90% occurring only once. Here the sequenced sample was peripheral blood, taken on day 0 of AZD1222 vaccination. These receptors all stem from an adult in good health.

The V gene is TRBV27, the J gene TRBJ2-3; no firm D call. The CDR3 runs 14 residues. Germline CDR1 is MNHEY and CDR2 is SMNVEV (reference sequence). The germline V and J ends were trimmed by 2 bases and 1 base, with 7 bases remaining between them. CDR3 amino acids: CASSLNLGTDTQYF. CDR3 in DNA: TGTGCCAGCAGTTTAAATTTGGGCACAGATACGCAGTATTTT.

The chain has TRBV9 and TRBJ1-3; D is unresolved. Germline CDR1 is SGDLS and CDR2 is YYNGEE. The CDR3 is 12 amino acids. The V and J ends lost 0 bases and 3 bases respectively, with 1 base between them. In DNA form, the CDR3 reads TGTGCCAGCAGCGTAGTTGGAAACACCATATATTTT. This codes for CASSVVGNTIYF.

The chain combines TRBV28 with TRBJ2-5; 8 nucleotides line up with TRBD1. Germline V lookup: CDR1 MDHEN, CDR2 SYDVKM. V shed 5 bases, J shed 5 bases, and the junction held 22 bases outside the gene matches. The CDR3 spans 19 residues. The CDR3 DNA is TGTGCCAGCAGTCTCCCCCAGGGACAGGTGGCATCTAGGTGGGAGACCCAGTACTTC. Translated: CASSLPQGQVASRWETQYF.

The V gene is TRBV10-3, the J gene TRBJ2-7, with 9 bases lining up with TRBD2. The CDR3 length is 14 residues. The junction had 5 bases not matched to a gene; V was cut back by 6 bases and J by 2 bases. Germline V gene data show CDR1 as ENHRY and CDR2 as SYGVKD. The DNA of the CDR3 is TGTGCCATCAGCACGATAGCGGGAGCCTACGAGCAGTACTTC. Amino acids: CAISTIAGAYEQYF.

The V call is TRBV30, the J call TRBJ1-1; D gene ambiguous. CDR1 GTSNPN and CDR2 SVGIG come from the germline V gene (reference sequence). The CDR3 has 12 residues. Trimming removed 2 bases at V and 8 bases at J, with 12 bases between. CDR3 DNA sequence: TGTGCCTGGAGTTTGACGACGGAAGAAGCTTTCTTT. Its protein product is CAWSLTTEEAFF. Supplemented by reference TRBV30 and TRBJ1-1, the full variable domain reads SQTIHQWPATLVQPVGSPLSLECTVEGTSNPNLYWYRQAAGRGLQLLFYSVGIGQISSEVPQNLSASRPQDRQFILSSKKLLLSDSGFYLCAWSLTTEEAFFGQGTRLTVV.

The V call is TRBV24-1, the J call TRBJ2-1, with a possible D match to TRBD1 (8 bases). The CDR3 extends over 18 amino acids. Trimming shortened V by 9 bases and J by 8 bases, and 31 bases separated the two germline ends. Germline lookup yields CDR1 KGHDR and CDR2 SFDVKD. CDR3 region: CATPSPPTGERDGHEQFF. The DNA for the CDR3 is TGTGCCACCCCCTCCCCCCCGACAGGGGAGCGGGACGGGCATGAGCAGTTCTTC.

The chain joins TRBV7-9 to TRBJ1-4, with a possible D match to TRBD1 (6 bases). CDR1 is SEHNR and CDR2 is FQNEAQ in the germline V gene (reference sequence). Trimming took off 2 bases at V and 5 bases at J, with 15 bases between the two ends. This CDR3 contains 16 residues. The DNA of the CDR3 is TGTGCCAGCAGCTTATCAACGGACAGACTGAATGAAAAACTGTTTTTT. This sequence encodes CASSLSTDRLNEKLFF.

The chain links TRBV28 to TRBJ2-2; 9 nucleotides match TRBD2. The CDR3 extends over 15 amino acids. The germline CDR1 and CDR2 sequences are MDHEN and SYDVKM. V trimming: 6 bases; J trimming: 0 bases; junction bases outside the gene matches: 2. The CDR3 region is CASRRGGSNTGELFF. CDR3 coding DNA: TGTGCCAGCAGGCGGGGGGGATCGAACACCGGGGAGCTGTTTTTT.

This chain uses TRBV6-5 with TRBJ2-2; D is possibly TRBD2 (5 bases). Germline assignment: CDR1 MNHEY and CDR2 SVGAGI. Trimming took 0 bases from V and 0 from J, leaving 8 bases between them. The CDR3 is 16 residues long. The DNA for the CDR3 is TGTGCCAGCAGTTACTCGAGGGTGGCGAACACCGGGGAGCTGTTTTTT. It specifies CASSYSRVANTGELFF.

This clone came up a few times. V gene TRBV5-4 combines with J gene TRBJ1-3; D is perhaps TRBD1 (6 bases). V was cut by 0 bases and J by 2 bases, with 9 bases left in between. Germline assignment: CDR1 SGHNT and CDR2 YYREEE (reference sequence). This CDR3 spans 15 amino acids. This CDR3 is CASSLDGGPGNTIYF. In DNA form, the CDR3 reads TGTGCCAGCAGCTTGGATGGGGGGCCTGGAAACACCATATATTTT.

The chain joins TRBV28 to TRBJ1-6; the D gene is possibly TRBD1 (6 bases). V lost 4 bases, J lost 5 bases, and 12 bases lay in between. The CDR3 loop spans 15 amino acids. Germline V gives CDR1 MDHEN, CDR2 SYDVKM. The chain's CDR3 is CASSSPDRNNSPLHF. DNA for the CDR3: TGTGCCAGCAGTTCCCCTGACAGGAATAATTCACCCCTCCACTTT.

The genes are TRBV19 and TRBJ1-5; weak D call: TRBD1 (5 bases). Germline CDR1 LNHDA, CDR2 SQIVND (reference sequence). The ends were cut back, 6 bases at V and 1 base at J, with 16 bases in the middle. The length of the CDR3 is 16 residues. The CDR3: CASSNPGGESNQPQHF. As DNA, the CDR3 is TGTGCCAGTAGCAACCCTGGAGGGGAAAGCAATCAGCCCCAGCATTTT. The variable domain in full, with the rest retrieved from reference TRBV19 and TRBJ1-5, is DGGITQSPKYLFRKEGQNVTLSCEQNLNHDAMYWYRQDPGQGLRLIYYSQIVNDFQKGDIAEGYSVSREKKESFPLTVTSAQKNPTAFYLCASSNPGGESNQPQHFGDGTRLSIL.

This chain links TRBV19 with TRBJ1-5, with D possibly TRBD1 on 6 matching bases. The V end was cut by 0 bases, the J end by 4 bases, with 19 bases between. The CDR3 has 18 residues. Germline loops: CDR1 LNHDA, CDR2 SQIVND (reference sequence). The CDR3 DNA reads as TGTGCCAGTAGTATAGATTCTTCCCTCGGGGGGGCGAATCAGCCCCAGCATTTT. Protein product: CASSIDSSLGGANQPQHF.

J is TRBJ2-7 and V is TRBV20-1; D possibly corresponds to TRBD2 (5 bases). V lost 6 bases and J lost 5, with 11 bases in between. The germline V gene encodes CDR1 DFQATT and CDR2 SNEGSKA (reference sequence). The CDR3 totals 11 residues. The CDR3 DNA reads TGCAGTGCCTCAACTAGGGACGAGCAGTACTTC. This translates into CSASTRDEQYF.

The V gene is TRBV11-1, the J gene TRBJ1-6; the D gene is possibly TRBD1 (5 bases). The CDR3 spans 13 residues. Germline V gene sequence: CDR1 SGHAT, CDR2 FQDESV (reference sequence). V shed 5 bases and J shed 14 bases, with 16 bases lying between them. CDR3 in DNA: TGTGCCAGCAGCATTTACAGGTCCCCCACCCTCCACTTT. It specifies CASSIYRSPTLHF.

This clone came up once. The chain couples TRBV6-6 to TRBJ2-4; 7 nucleotides line up with TRBD2. V shed 5 bases and J 0 bases; nucleotides not matched to a gene: 19. The CDR3 extends over 20 amino acids. Germline V lookup: CDR1 MNHNY, CDR2 SVGAGI (reference sequence). The CDR3, as DNA: TGTGCCAGCAGTCCGTTGCAAGCGGGACGACTTCGCTTAGCCAAAAACATTCAGTACTTC. Translation: CASSPLQAGRLRLAKNIQYF.

The chain uses TRBV7-9 and TRBJ1-1; no clear D. Trimming took 0 bases from V and 1 from J, leaving 12 bases between them. CDR1 and CDR2 from the germline V gene are SEHNR and FQNEAQ (reference sequence). This CDR3 is built from 16 residues. Here the CDR3 DNA reads TGTGCCAGCAGCTTAGCGGCTTGGGAACAGAACACTGAAGCTTTCTTT. It codes for CASSLAAWEQNTEAFF. The whole variable domain, remainder taken from reference TRBV7-9 and TRBJ1-1, is DTGVSQNPRHKITKRGQNVTFRCDPISEHNRLYWYRQTLGQGPEFLTYFQNEAQLEKSRLLSDRFSAERPKGSFSTLEIQRTEQGDSAMYLCASSLAAWEQNTEAFFGQGTRLTVV.

There are a few counts of this clone. The chain joins TRBV18 to TRBJ1-2; D unclear. The CDR3 runs to 14 residues. V was clipped by 3 bases and J by 6 bases, with 14 bases between them. Germline lookup yields CDR1 KGHSH and CDR2 LQKENI. The CDR3 sequence: CASSPEGRSNGYTF. The CDR3 region has the DNA TGTGCCAGCTCACCTGAGGGCAGGAGCAATGGCTACACCTTC.

This clone was counted a single time. The V and J genes are TRBV29-1 and TRBJ1-2; D not certain. CDR1 is SQVTM and CDR2 is ANQGSEA in the germline V gene. There are 11 residues in the CDR3. The V end was cut by 7 bases, the J end by 5 bases, with 11 bases between. This CDR3 is CSAGAQYGYTF. CDR3 sequence (DNA): TGCAGCGCAGGCGCTCAGTATGGCTACACCTTC.

V is TRBV19 and J is TRBJ2-7; TRBD1 is a possible D gene (6 bases). The germline gives CDR1 LNHDA, CDR2 SQIVND (reference sequence). The CDR3 totals 17 residues. Trimming stripped 5 bases from V and 3 bases from J, with 23 bases between. The CDR3 nucleotides read TGTGCCAGTAGTCTACAGGGTAGTTCGACAATTAACTACGAGCAGTACTTC. Its protein is CASSLQGSSTINYEQYF.

The chain carries TRBV19 and TRBJ2-7; D perhaps matches TRBD2 (5 bases). CDR1 and CDR2 from the germline V gene are LNHDA and SQIVND (reference sequence). V was shortened by 6 bases and J by 7 bases, with 13 bases between the two germline ends. The CDR3 sequence is 12 residues long. The CDR3 loop reads CASSTLAGEQYF. The CDR3 region has the DNA TGTGCCAGTAGCACTCTAGCAGGAGAGCAGTACTTC.

V gene TRBV19 combines with J gene TRBJ1-2; D uncertain. Germline V CDR1 and CDR2: LNHDA, SQIVND (reference sequence). The CDR3 is 10 amino acids. V shed 6 bases and J shed 4 bases, with 3 bases lying between them. The CDR3 coding sequence is TGTGCCAGTAGCGGCTATGGCTACACCTTC. Translated: CASSGYGYTF.

The chain has TRBV4-2 and TRBJ1-5, with 7 bases that match TRBD1. This CDR3 is 15 amino acids long. Looked up from germline, CDR1 is LGHNA and CDR2 is YNFKEQ. The trim removed 4 bases at V and 0 bases at J, leaving 3 bases unmatched. The CDR3 DNA is TGTGCCAGCAGCCCAAACAGGGGTAGCAATCAGCCCCAGCATTTT. Its translation: CASSPNRGSNQPQHF.

V and J are TRBV6-5 and TRBJ1-3, with D uncertain. Deletions cut 2 bases from V and 1 base from J, with 12 bases between. The length of the CDR3 is 16 residues. Germline CDR1 MNHEY, CDR2 SVGAGI. This CDR3 reads CASSYAPLGSGNTIYF. The CDR3 region has the DNA TGTGCCAGCAGTTACGCTCCTCTAGGATCTGGAAACACCATATATTTT.

The chain uses TRBV30 and TRBJ1-1; TRBD1 aligns across 8 bases. This CDR3 is built from 16 residues. With V trimmed by 0 bases and J by 1 base, 7 bases remained unmatched. CDR1 and CDR2 from the germline V gene are GTSNPN and SVGIG (reference sequence). The CDR3 here is CAWSVLWTGRNTEAFF. The CDR3 DNA reads as TGTGCCTGGAGTGTACTCTGGACAGGGAGGAACACTGAAGCTTTCTTT.